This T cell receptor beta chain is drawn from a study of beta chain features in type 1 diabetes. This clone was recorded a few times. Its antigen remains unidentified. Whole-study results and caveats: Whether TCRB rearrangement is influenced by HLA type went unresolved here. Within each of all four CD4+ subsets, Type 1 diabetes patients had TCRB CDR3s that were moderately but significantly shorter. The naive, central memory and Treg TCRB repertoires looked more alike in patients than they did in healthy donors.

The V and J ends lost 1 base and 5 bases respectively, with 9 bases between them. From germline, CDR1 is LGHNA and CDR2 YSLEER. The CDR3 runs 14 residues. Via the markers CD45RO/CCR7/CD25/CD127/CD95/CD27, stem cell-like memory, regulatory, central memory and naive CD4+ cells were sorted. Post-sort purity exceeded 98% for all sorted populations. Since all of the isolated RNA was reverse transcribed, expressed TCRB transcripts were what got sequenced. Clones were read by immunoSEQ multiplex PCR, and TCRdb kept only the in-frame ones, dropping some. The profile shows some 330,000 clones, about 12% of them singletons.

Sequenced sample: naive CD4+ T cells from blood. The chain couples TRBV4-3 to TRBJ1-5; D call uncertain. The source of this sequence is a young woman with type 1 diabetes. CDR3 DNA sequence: TGCGCCAGCAGCCAAGTCGCCGACTATCAGCCCCAGCATTTT. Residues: CASSQVADYQPQHF.